This T cell receptor beta chain stems from a study of blood T cell repertoires in COVID-19. Overall study context: The analysed material was cDNA or gDNA that came from T cells, B-cell-depleted T cells, or PBMCs.

Trimming cost V 0 bases and J 2 bases; bases outside gene matches: 2. The germline V gene has CDR1 SGDLS and CDR2 YYNGEE. The CDR3 has 15 residues. The authors' processing: Amplification from reference gene primers served as the basis for estimated nucleated cell counts. The method was immunoSEQ multiplex PCR; TCRdb's version includes in-frame clones alone and lacks a portion of them. From that table come the V and J calls and clone size; the DNA was used to work out D and trimming. The table lists some 50,000 clones, about 90% of them singletons. This clone was counted once. The chain combines TRBV9 with TRBJ2-7; 10 positions agree with TRBD1. Material for sequencing was peripheral blood. The receptor was derived from a man between 65 and 85 years old with active COVID-19. Here the CDR3 reads CASSVEGTGAYEQYF. The CDR3 DNA sequence: TGTGCCAGCAGCGTAGAGGGGACAGGGGCCTACGAGCAGTACTTC.